This entry describes one T cell receptor (beta chain). Its cognate antigen is unknown. This entry comes from a study of OX40 agonist ivuxolimab in advanced cancers. The wider study: Patients undergoing dose escalation presented with hepatocellular carcinoma, melanoma, renal cell or head and neck cancer.

Method: immunoSEQ multiplex PCR; TCRdb's copy keeps in-frame clones and lacks some. The sample contains tens of thousands of clones, more than 75% of which appear only once. There are 14 residues in the CDR3. Deletions cut 5 bases from V and 5 bases from J, with 16 bases between. The germline V gene encodes CDR1 MNHEY and CDR2 SVGAGI. On cycle 4 day 1 and cycle 7 day 1, as well as at baseline, blood was sampled. Study-level findings and limits: In a subset of nonresponders, normalized T-cell clonal expansion was also low.

The sample here was CD4+ or CD8+ T cells sorted from blood, taken in a trial of the OX40 agonist ivuxolimab. This clonotype originated in an adult with an advanced solid tumor such as melanoma, head and neck, liver or kidney cancer. The chain is built from TRBV6-5 and TRBJ2-7; D might be TRBD1 (5 bases). DNA of the CDR3: TGTGCCAGCAGTCGCGCGCTCCAGGGTAACGAGCAGTACTTC. This gives the protein CASSRALQGNEQYF.